This passage covers 25 T cell receptor beta chains from one sample sequenced in a study of early T cells in non-severe SARS-CoV-2 infection. TCRdb analysed the 5' RACE reads with MiXCR anew, one entry per CDR3 protein. The table records under 85,000 distinct CDR3 sequences, approximately 14% of them present only once. Specimen: whole blood, collected at baseline. The receptors here all came from an adult who was a healthcare worker with PCR-confirmed SARS-CoV-2 infection or an uninfected control (not recorded which).

The table lists this clonotype with many counts. J is TRBJ2-7 and V is TRBV20-1; 8 nucleotides align to TRBD1. The CDR3 sequence is 14 residues long. Germline V gene sequence: CDR1 DFQATT, CDR2 SNEGSKA (reference sequence). The V gene end was trimmed by 1 base and the J gene end by 7 bases; junction bases not matched to a gene: 9. CDR3 DNA sequence: TGCAGTGCTAGAGTCCTCCTCAGGGGGCAAGAGCAGTACTTC. Its translation: CSARVLLRGQEQYF.

In this sample, this clonotype turned up many times. This chain connects TRBV27 to TRBJ2-1; D unclear. The CDR3 is made up of 14 amino acids. The germline V gene encodes CDR1 MNHEY and CDR2 SMNVEV (reference sequence). V lost 5 bases, J lost 5 bases, and 13 bases lay in between. The CDR3 DNA is TGTGCCAGCAGTAAATCCGGGTCCCACAATGAGCAGTTCTTC. Residues: CASSKSGSHNEQFF.

This clonotype has a handful of counts. V gene TRBV5-1 combines with J gene TRBJ2-3, with D possibly matching TRBD2 (5 bases). The germline V and J ends were trimmed by 4 bases and 1 base, with 13 bases remaining between them. The CDR3 runs to 15 residues. Germline CDR1 reads SGHRS; CDR2 reads YFSETQ. The CDR3 region has the DNA TGCGCCAGCAGCAAGGAACCGAGGGGCACAGATACGCAGTATTTT. As protein: CASSKEPRGTDTQYF.

This chain uses TRBV14 with TRBJ1-1, with TRBD1 matching over 9 bases. Germline lookup yields CDR1 SGHDN and CDR2 FVKESK. Trimming cost V 5 bases and J 5 bases; bases outside gene matches: 3. This CDR3 region has 13 residues. The CDR3 DNA follows: TGTGCCAGCAGCTACGACAGGGGGACTGAAGCTTTCTTT. Translating gives CASSYDRGTEAFF.

This clonotype was seen repeatedly, ten times or more. This rearrangement joins TRBV5-1 to TRBJ1-1; D uncertain. Per germline, CDR1 SGHRS and CDR2 YFSETQ. Trimming shortened V by 1 base and J by 1 base, and 8 bases separated the two germline ends. The CDR3 runs to 14 residues. This chain's CDR3 is CASSLWNRNTEAFF. The CDR3 nucleotides read TGCGCCAGCAGCTTGTGGAACAGGAACACTGAAGCTTTCTTT.

The chain joins TRBV7-2 to TRBJ2-7, with 8 bases aligning to TRBD2. Trimming cost V 1 base and J 3 bases; bases outside gene matches: 5. CDR3 size: 15 residues. Germline CDR1 is SGHTA and CDR2 is FQGNSA. CDR3 protein: CASSLGDGRGYEQYF. The CDR3 DNA is TGTGCCAGCAGCTTAGGGGACGGGAGGGGCTACGAGCAGTACTTC.

This clonotype was counted a single time. The chain has TRBV5-1 and TRBJ2-2; TRBD1 or TRBD2 may be the D gene (6 bases each). With 1 base removed from V and 14 bases from J, the gap between germline ends came to 12 bases. The CDR3 is 12 residues long. Germline V lookup: CDR1 SGHRS, CDR2 YFSETQ. The CDR3 sequence: CASSLIGGYLFF. The CDR3 DNA sequence: TGCGCCAGCAGCTTGATCGGGGGCTACCTGTTTTTT.

This chain connects TRBV20-1 to TRBJ2-3, with a tentative D call TRBD2 (5 bases). Germline lookup yields CDR1 DFQATT and CDR2 SNEGSKA (reference sequence). The CDR3 spans 13 residues. V was trimmed by 6 bases and J by 0 bases, leaving 10 bases between them. For the CDR3, the DNA is TGCAGTGCCCCGTGGACTAGCACAGATACGCAGTATTTT. Translation: CSAPWTSTDTQYF.

This clonotype occurred a few times. CDR3 sequence: CAIGTSGRDGELFF. In DNA form, the CDR3 reads TGTGCCATCGGGACTAGCGGGAGGGACGGGGAGCTGTTTTTT. The chain combines TRBV10-3 with TRBJ2-2; 16 nucleotides agree with TRBD2. Germline-derived CDR1 and CDR2 are ENHRY and SYGVKD. The CDR3 contains 14 residues. J gave up 7 bases and V 8 bases, and 1 base lay outside the gene matches.

This clonotype was observed a handful of times. V is TRBV5-6 and J is TRBJ2-1, with D uncertain. Trimming removed 1 base at V and 10 bases at J, with 6 bases between. The CDR3 covers 11 residues. Germline V gene data show CDR1 as SGHDT and CDR2 as YYEEEE. CDR3 nucleotides: TGTGCCAGCAGCTTGAATAGGGAGCAGTTCTTC. Translating gives CASSLNREQFF.

This clonotype was observed a handful of times. This chain uses TRBV24-1 with TRBJ2-7; tentative D call: TRBD2 (5 bases). V lost 2 bases to trimming and J lost 4 bases, with 11 bases between them. The CDR3 consists of 14 residues. Looked up from germline, CDR1 is KGHDR and CDR2 is SFDVKD. In DNA form, the CDR3 reads TGTGCCACCAGTGATTCTGCGGGCAGATACGAGCAGTACTTC. Its protein product is CATSDSAGRYEQYF.

This clonotype was counted a few times. V is TRBV7-3 and J is TRBJ2-5; D gene ambiguous. V dropped 2 bases and J dropped 10 bases, with 8 bases sitting between them. Germline V gene lookup returns CDR1 SGHTA and CDR2 FQGTGA. The CDR3 has 11 amino acids. Written as DNA, the CDR3 is TGTGCCAGCAGCTTAGGGCCTTACCAGTACTTC. It codes for CASSLGPYQYF.

There are many counts of this clonotype. This chain uses TRBV7-3 with TRBJ2-1; 9 nucleotides line up with TRBD2. J lost 9 bases, V lost 5 bases, and 11 bases had no gene match. This CDR3 spans 15 amino acids. CDR1 SGHTA and CDR2 FQGTGA come from the germline V gene. CDR3 bases: TGTGCCAGCAGCCGGAGTAGCGGGAGCACAGTTGAGCAGTTCTTC. Its protein is CASSRSSGSTVEQFF.

The chain links TRBV6-6 to TRBJ2-7; D may match TRBD1 or TRBD2 (5 bases each). Germline V CDR1 and CDR2: MNHNY, SVGAGI (reference sequence). This CDR3 contains 14 residues. Trimming took off 7 bases at V and 3 bases at J, with 16 bases between the two ends. The CDR3 sequence is CASTLPGPSYEQYF. The CDR3 DNA is TGTGCCAGCACCCTACCGGGGCCGAGCTACGAGCAGTACTTC.

This clonotype showed up just a few times. The CDR3 nucleotides read TGTGCCAGCAGCCCTCGGACTAGCGGGAGGCTAAGCTCCTACGAGCAGTACTTC. This translates into CASSPRTSGRLSSYEQYF. The J gene is TRBJ2-7, the V gene TRBV27; 14 bases agree with TRBD2. Germline-derived CDR1 and CDR2 are MNHEY and SMNVEV (reference sequence). The ends lost 6 bases at V and 0 bases at J; junction bases unmatched: 10. The CDR3 extends over 18 amino acids.

The rearrangement joins TRBV29-1 to TRBJ2-3; 8 nucleotides align to TRBD1. The CDR3 covers 14 residues. Germline assignment: CDR1 SQVTM and CDR2 ANQGSEA. V lost 6 bases to trimming and J lost 2 bases; unmatched junction nucleotides: 7. CDR3 nucleotide sequence: TGCAGCGTCGTGGACAGGGATGCCACAGATACGCAGTATTTT. This gives the protein CSVVDRDATDTQYF.

This clonotype was recorded at least ten times. The chain joins TRBV9 to TRBJ2-2; D ambiguous. Germline V gene data show CDR1 as SGDLS and CDR2 as YYNGEE. This CDR3 spans 14 amino acids. V lost 4 bases to trimming and J lost 0 bases, with 7 bases between them. The chain's CDR3 is CASSTGPNTGELFF. CDR3 sequence (DNA): TGTGCCAGCAGCACCGGGCCGAACACCGGGGAGCTGTTTTTT.

This clonotype has more than one count but fewer than ten. V usage is TRBV24-1 and J usage is TRBJ2-4; tentative D call: TRBD2 (5 bases). Germline V gene data show CDR1 as KGHDR and CDR2 as SFDVKD. There are 15 residues in the CDR3. V was clipped by 2 bases and J by 3 bases, with 10 bases between them. The chain's CDR3 is CATSDSGKDKNIQYF. The CDR3 coding sequence is TGTGCCACCAGTGATTCCGGGAAAGACAAAAACATTCAGTACTTC.

Comment on this clonotype: This could be a read error, since a much larger clone is one nucleotide away. V is TRBV20-1 and J is TRBJ2-7, with 10 bases identical to TRBD2. CDR1 and CDR2 (germline): DFQATT, SNEGSKA (reference sequence). The junction had 15 bases not matched to a gene; V was cut back by 7 bases and J by 6 bases. The CDR3 totals 15 residues. The CDR3 reads CSVTPRLAGEGEQYF. Here the CDR3 DNA reads TGCAGTGTCACCCCCCGGCTAGCGGGAGAGGGCGAGCAGTACTTC.

The sample holds a few counts of this clonotype. The J gene is TRBJ2-7, the V gene TRBV9; 8 nucleotides agree with TRBD1. CDR3 length: 15 residues. Unmatched junction bases numbered 13, after V lost 4 bases and J lost 7 bases. Germline V gives CDR1 SGDLS, CDR2 YYNGEE. CDR3 nucleotide sequence: TGTGCCAGCAGCTCCCAGGGGGCGACTTCTAAGGAGCAGTACTTC. Amino acid sequence: CASSSQGATSKEQYF. Complete variable domain (other parts from reference TRBV9 and TRBJ2-7): DSGVTQTPKHLITATGQRVTLRCSPRSGDLSVYWYQQSLDQGLQFLIQYYNGEERAKGNILERFSAQQFPDLHSELNLSSLELGDSALYFCASSSQGATSKEQYFGPGTRLTVT.

This clonotype was seen a handful of times. The chain recombines TRBV5-6 with TRBJ1-3; D is undetermined. Germline CDR1 SGHDT, CDR2 YYEEEE. The V gene lost 5 bases and the J gene lost 0 bases, with 15 bases spanning the gap. This CDR3 region has 16 residues. DNA for the CDR3: TGTGCCAGCAGTCTGAACGCGTTTAGCTCTGGAAACACCATATATTTT. Amino acids: CASSLNAFSSGNTIYF.

The CDR3 sequence is CATGQHDLNTEAFF. The CDR3, as DNA: TGTGCCACGGGACAGCACGATTTGAACACTGAAGCTTTCTTT. The chain carries TRBV18 and TRBJ1-1; 7 bases fit TRBD1. CDR1 KGHSH and CDR2 LQKENI come from the germline V gene. V was clipped by 10 bases and J by 0 bases; unmatched bases: 8. The CDR3 spans 14 residues.

V usage is TRBV5-4 and J usage is TRBJ2-7, with TRBD1 as a possible D gene (5 bases). Trimming removed 4 bases at V and 2 bases at J, with 7 bases between. The CDR3 is 12 residues long. The germline V gene encodes CDR1 SGHNT and CDR2 YYREEE (reference sequence). The CDR3 is CASSTGAYEQYF. The CDR3 DNA follows: TGTGCCAGCAGCACAGGTGCCTACGAGCAGTACTTC.

This clonotype was recorded at least ten times. The chain combines TRBV11-2 with TRBJ1-4; no definite D call. Germline V gene lookup returns CDR1 SGHAT and CDR2 FQNNGV. The CDR3 sequence is 14 residues long. V lost 3 bases and J 4 bases, leaving 9 bases between the germline ends. As DNA, the CDR3 is TGTGCCAGCAGCTTTTTGGGATTTAATGAAAAACTGTTTTTT. Translated: CASSFLGFNEKLFF. Combining the CDR3 with reference TRBV11-2 and TRBJ1-4 gives the whole variable domain EAGVAQSPRYKIIEKRQSVAFWCNPISGHATLYWYQQILGQGPKLLIQFQNNGVVDDSQLPKDRFSAERLKGVDSTLKIQPAKLEDSAVYLCASSFLGFNEKLFFGSGTQLSVL.

This clonotype was picked up a small number of times. The chain joins TRBV18 to TRBJ1-1; TRBD1 matches 8 bases. The CDR3 runs to 13 residues. V trimming: 6 bases; J trimming: 5 bases; junction bases outside the gene matches: 5. CDR1 and CDR2 from the germline V gene are KGHSH and LQKENI. This CDR3 reads CASSYTGGTEAFF. As DNA, the CDR3 is TGTGCCAGCTCTTACACAGGGGGAACTGAAGCTTTCTTT. The variable domain in full, with the rest retrieved from reference TRBV18 and TRBJ1-1, is NAGVMQNPRHLVRRRGQEARLRCSPMKGHSHVYWYRQLPEEGLKFMVYLQKENIIDESGMPKERFSAEFPKEGPSILRIQQVVRGDSAAYFCASSYTGGTEAFFGQGTRLTVV.